The rows below give T cell receptor beta chains drawn from one sample of a study of response to subunit inactivated influenza vaccine. Each CDR3 protein gets one entry after TCRdb re-called the RT-PCR reads with MiXCR. The table includes more than 400,000 distinct CDR3 sequences, approximately 10% detected once. The sequencing here drew on PBMCs from blood, taken more than 35 days after vaccination. The source is a man aged 50-60 years who received an inactivated influenza vaccine. The CDR3 runs from the conserved cysteine through the conserved F or W. The order of the fields is CDR3 protein, CDR3 DNA, J gene, D gene, clone size, V gene. The D gene is left open where the match is weak. Only part of the rows carry a size: once, few, many, or a class if the clone is expanded.

CDR3 protein: CASRGDSTYNEQFF; CDR3 DNA: TGTGCCAGCAGGGGGGACAGTACCTACAATGAGCAGTTCTTC; J gene: TRBJ2-1; D gene: TRBD1; clone size: few; V gene: TRBV12-3/TRBV12-4
CDR3 protein: CASSRDSNTDTQYF; CDR3 DNA: TGCGCCAGCAGTCGGGACAGCAACACAGATACGCAGTATTTT; J gene: TRBJ2-3; D gene: TRBD1; clone size: -; V gene: TRBV5-1
CDR3 protein: CASSYSDTLEQYF; CDR3 DNA: TGTGCCAGCAGTTATTCAGACACCCTCGAGCAGTACTTC; J gene: TRBJ2-7; D gene: -; clone size: -; V gene: TRBV6-5
CDR3 protein: CASSLRASGGVMNEQFF; CDR3 DNA: TGTGCCAGCAGCTTAAGGGCTAGCGGGGGGGTGATGAATGAGCAGTTCTTC; J gene: TRBJ2-1; D gene: TRBD2; clone size: -; V gene: TRBV7-2
CDR3 protein: CSARDAPGGGDTQYF; CDR3 DNA: TGCAGTGCTAGAGATGCCCCGGGGGGGGGGGATACGCAGTATTTT; J gene: TRBJ2-3; D gene: TRBD2; clone size: -; V gene: TRBV20-1
CDR3 protein: CASSPGLGAATNEKLFF; CDR3 DNA: TGTGCCAGCAGTCCGGGACTTGGGGCTGCAACTAATGAAAAACTGTTTTTT; J gene: TRBJ1-4; D gene: -; clone size: -; V gene: TRBV28
CDR3 protein: CASRRRDMGRNEQYF; CDR3 DNA: TGTGCCAGCAGACGCCGGGACATGGGTCGGAACGAGCAGTACTTC; J gene: TRBJ2-7; D gene: -; clone size: many; V gene: TRBV6-2/TRBV6-3
CDR3 protein: CASSGGQGLSGNTIYF; CDR3 DNA: TGTGCCAGCAGTGGCGGACAGGGACTGAGCGGAAACACCATATATTTT; J gene: TRBJ1-3; D gene: TRBD1; clone size: many; V gene: TRBV12-3/TRBV12-4
CDR3 protein: CSAPRTSRETQYF; CDR3 DNA: TGCAGTGCACCGAGGACGTCAAGAGAGACCCAGTACTTC; J gene: TRBJ2-5; D gene: -; clone size: few; V gene: TRBV20-1
CDR3 protein: CASSLVTGPPGNEQFF; CDR3 DNA: TGTGCCAGCAGCTTAGTAACTGGCCCCCCGGGGAATGAGCAGTTCTTC; J gene: TRBJ2-1; D gene: -; clone size: few; V gene: TRBV7-2
CDR3 protein: CSASRTGDTGELFF; CDR3 DNA: TGCAGTGCTTCTAGGACAGGGGACACCGGGGAGCTGTTTTTT; J gene: TRBJ2-2; D gene: TRBD1; clone size: few; V gene: TRBV20-1
CDR3 protein: CASSYSGQGKEQYF; CDR3 DNA: TGTGCCAGCAGTTACTCGGGACAGGGTAAGGAGCAGTACTTC; J gene: TRBJ2-7; D gene: TRBD1; clone size: -; V gene: TRBV6-5
CDR3 protein: CASSPLGPAYGELFF; CDR3 DNA: TGTGCCAGCTCACCACTGGGACCGGCGTACGGGGAGCTGTTTTTT; J gene: TRBJ2-2; D gene: -; clone size: -; V gene: TRBV18
CDR3 protein: CSATSLGQKYEQYF; CDR3 DNA: TGCAGTGCTACGAGTTTGGGACAGAAGTACGAGCAGTACTTC; J gene: TRBJ2-7; D gene: TRBD1; clone size: -; V gene: TRBV20-1